The rows below give T cell receptor beta chains drawn from one sample of a study of blood T cell repertoires in COVID-19. Here immunoSEQ multiplex PCR was the method, and the copy in TCRdb shows in-frame clones only, minus some. The sample lists roughly 380,000 clones, 89% occurring once. Sequencing input: peripheral blood. The receptors shown here come from a woman aged 40 to 50 with COVID-19, enrolled during active disease. CDR3s leave out the opening cysteine and the closing phenylalanine or tryptophan. Part of the rows lack a size; the others show once, few, many or a class for expanded clones.

cdr3_aa: ATSRSRDTLTEAF
clone_size: -
j_call: TRBJ1-1
v_call: TRBV15
cdr3_length: 13

cdr3_aa: ASSFRTGGNQPQH
clone_size: once
j_call: TRBJ1-5
v_call: TRBV27
cdr3_length: 13

cdr3_aa: ASSLGSSYNEQF
clone_size: -
j_call: TRBJ2-1
v_call: TRBV11-2
cdr3_length: 12

cdr3_aa: ASSPPGSLQDTQY
clone_size: -
j_call: TRBJ2-3
v_call: TRBV18
cdr3_length: 13

cdr3_aa: ASSLDGQGWAEAF
clone_size: -
j_call: TRBJ1-1
v_call: TRBV5-1
cdr3_length: 13

cdr3_aa: ASSQDEGTYTGELF
clone_size: -
j_call: TRBJ2-2
v_call: TRBV4-1
cdr3_length: 14

cdr3_aa: ASSQQQGYYQPQH
clone_size: -
j_call: TRBJ1-5
v_call: TRBV27
cdr3_length: 13

cdr3_aa: ASSLRDSVSSF
clone_size: -
j_call: TRBJ1-1
v_call: TRBV7-2
cdr3_length: 11

cdr3_aa: ASSLRIRGFGNEQF
clone_size: -
j_call: TRBJ2-1
v_call: TRBV7-3
cdr3_length: 14

cdr3_aa: ASSRTGVGTQY
clone_size: -
j_call: TRBJ2-5
v_call: TRBV7-7
cdr3_length: 11

cdr3_aa: ASSYSGTAPQGYT
clone_size: -
j_call: TRBJ1-2
v_call: TRBV6-5
cdr3_length: 13

cdr3_aa: AWMRRDRAGNQPQH
clone_size: -
j_call: TRBJ1-5
v_call: TRBV30
cdr3_length: 14

cdr3_aa: ASSDGPFLTLNEQF
clone_size: -
j_call: TRBJ2-1
v_call: TRBV6-4
cdr3_length: 14

cdr3_aa: ASSLFGRVGGYT
clone_size: -
j_call: TRBJ1-2
v_call: TRBV27
cdr3_length: 12

cdr3_aa: ASSASRVPYGNEQF
clone_size: -
j_call: TRBJ2-1
v_call: TRBV25-1
cdr3_length: 14

cdr3_aa: ASSTTGYEQY
clone_size: -
j_call: TRBJ2-7
v_call: TRBV7-2
cdr3_length: 10

cdr3_aa: ASSFEQNNYGYT
clone_size: -
j_call: TRBJ1-2
v_call: TRBV7-9
cdr3_length: 12

cdr3_aa: ASSYDRGHGDTQY
clone_size: -
j_call: TRBJ2-3
v_call: TRBV5-1
cdr3_length: 13

cdr3_aa: ASRAGQTNTGELF
clone_size: -
j_call: TRBJ2-2
v_call: TRBV19
cdr3_length: 13

cdr3_aa: ASSQDGVAGGPTDTQY
clone_size: -
j_call: TRBJ2-3
v_call: TRBV3-1/TRBV3-2
cdr3_length: 16

cdr3_aa: ASSGDGYT
clone_size: -
j_call: TRBJ1-2
v_call: TRBV9
cdr3_length: 8

cdr3_aa: ASSFVTGAYEQY
clone_size: -
j_call: TRBJ2-7
v_call: TRBV5-6
cdr3_length: 12

cdr3_aa: ASRLAPWNTGELF
clone_size: -
j_call: TRBJ2-2
v_call: TRBV19
cdr3_length: 13

cdr3_aa: ASSRRRSDRVGTEAF
clone_size: -
j_call: TRBJ1-1
v_call: TRBV7-2
cdr3_length: 15

cdr3_aa: ASSHALPGLAAYEQY
clone_size: -
j_call: TRBJ2-7
v_call: TRBV3-1/TRBV3-2
cdr3_length: 15

cdr3_aa: ASSLRGYANTGELF
clone_size: -
j_call: TRBJ2-2
v_call: TRBV9
cdr3_length: 14

cdr3_aa: ASSGVAGGAHNEQF
clone_size: few
j_call: TRBJ2-1
v_call: TRBV7-3
cdr3_length: 14

cdr3_aa: ASSSEWGSGEKLF
clone_size: once
j_call: TRBJ1-4
v_call: TRBV7-6
cdr3_length: 13

cdr3_aa: ASSLRGNGEAF
clone_size: -
j_call: TRBJ1-1
v_call: TRBV5-1
cdr3_length: 11

cdr3_aa: ASSYVKGARGSNQPQH
clone_size: -
j_call: TRBJ1-5
v_call: TRBV5-6
cdr3_length: 16

cdr3_aa: ASSYMAGFMNTEAF
clone_size: -
j_call: TRBJ1-1
v_call: TRBV6-2/TRBV6-3
cdr3_length: 14

cdr3_aa: ASSATVPEGKQY
clone_size: -
j_call: TRBJ2-7
v_call: TRBV9
cdr3_length: 12

cdr3_aa: ASSPGTSGNEQY
clone_size: once
j_call: TRBJ2-7
v_call: TRBV18
cdr3_length: 12

cdr3_aa: ASSILTSARYNEQF
clone_size: -
j_call: TRBJ2-1
v_call: TRBV27
cdr3_length: 14

cdr3_aa: ASSGLRNSRETQY
clone_size: once
j_call: TRBJ2-5
v_call: TRBV6-2/TRBV6-3
cdr3_length: 13

cdr3_aa: ASSLGQGNSPLH
clone_size: -
j_call: TRBJ1-6
v_call: TRBV6-5
cdr3_length: 12

cdr3_aa: ASSQAGETQY
clone_size: once
j_call: TRBJ2-5
v_call: TRBV4-1
cdr3_length: 10

cdr3_aa: ASWGGTGNTIY
clone_size: once
j_call: TRBJ1-3
v_call: TRBV27
cdr3_length: 11

cdr3_aa: ASSVQGASVGSPLH
clone_size: -
j_call: TRBJ1-6
v_call: TRBV9
cdr3_length: 14

cdr3_aa: ASSLETGIPGNTIY
clone_size: -
j_call: TRBJ1-3
v_call: TRBV5-1
cdr3_length: 14

cdr3_aa: ASNGGTGNGYT
clone_size: -
j_call: TRBJ1-2
v_call: TRBV9
cdr3_length: 11

cdr3_aa: ASSPLETGEQF
clone_size: -
j_call: TRBJ2-1
v_call: TRBV6-5
cdr3_length: 11

cdr3_aa: ASSTFGTGDTEAF
clone_size: -
j_call: TRBJ1-1
v_call: TRBV19
cdr3_length: 13

cdr3_aa: ASSAQGVYT
clone_size: -
j_call: TRBJ1-2
v_call: TRBV27
cdr3_length: 9

cdr3_aa: ASSIGGNEKLF
clone_size: -
j_call: TRBJ1-4
v_call: TRBV19
cdr3_length: 11

cdr3_aa: ASSASTGIHLIGNTIY
clone_size: -
j_call: TRBJ1-3
v_call: TRBV7-2
cdr3_length: 16

cdr3_aa: SVADGVLGNQPQH
clone_size: many
j_call: TRBJ1-5
v_call: TRBV29-1
cdr3_length: 13

cdr3_aa: ASSPPGTGLTYEQY
clone_size: -
j_call: TRBJ2-7
v_call: TRBV18
cdr3_length: 14

cdr3_aa: ASSPGQGKQTQY
clone_size: once
j_call: TRBJ2-5
v_call: TRBV7-7
cdr3_length: 12

cdr3_aa: ASSRGLEGETQY
clone_size: -
j_call: TRBJ2-5
v_call: TRBV7-3
cdr3_length: 12

cdr3_aa: ASSLTGQYEQY
clone_size: -
j_call: TRBJ2-7
v_call: TRBV5-4
cdr3_length: 11

cdr3_aa: ASSFGQGSQPQH
clone_size: once
j_call: TRBJ1-5
v_call: TRBV7-9
cdr3_length: 12

cdr3_aa: ASSPTNWGTNQPQH
clone_size: -
j_call: TRBJ1-5
v_call: TRBV7-2
cdr3_length: 14

cdr3_aa: ASSRDRGSKNIQY
clone_size: -
j_call: TRBJ2-4
v_call: TRBV28
cdr3_length: 13

cdr3_aa: AWSVLRGGTGELF
clone_size: -
j_call: TRBJ2-2
v_call: TRBV30
cdr3_length: 13

cdr3_aa: ASSRTRGSEQY
clone_size: -
j_call: TRBJ2-7
v_call: TRBV6-2/TRBV6-3
cdr3_length: 11

cdr3_aa: ASSHSFATPNEKLF
clone_size: -
j_call: TRBJ1-4
v_call: TRBV4-3
cdr3_length: 14

cdr3_aa: ASSLGPGEKLF
clone_size: -
j_call: TRBJ1-4
v_call: TRBV28
cdr3_length: 11

cdr3_aa: ASSLGHTLVAEAF
clone_size: -
j_call: TRBJ1-1
v_call: TRBV7-2
cdr3_length: 13